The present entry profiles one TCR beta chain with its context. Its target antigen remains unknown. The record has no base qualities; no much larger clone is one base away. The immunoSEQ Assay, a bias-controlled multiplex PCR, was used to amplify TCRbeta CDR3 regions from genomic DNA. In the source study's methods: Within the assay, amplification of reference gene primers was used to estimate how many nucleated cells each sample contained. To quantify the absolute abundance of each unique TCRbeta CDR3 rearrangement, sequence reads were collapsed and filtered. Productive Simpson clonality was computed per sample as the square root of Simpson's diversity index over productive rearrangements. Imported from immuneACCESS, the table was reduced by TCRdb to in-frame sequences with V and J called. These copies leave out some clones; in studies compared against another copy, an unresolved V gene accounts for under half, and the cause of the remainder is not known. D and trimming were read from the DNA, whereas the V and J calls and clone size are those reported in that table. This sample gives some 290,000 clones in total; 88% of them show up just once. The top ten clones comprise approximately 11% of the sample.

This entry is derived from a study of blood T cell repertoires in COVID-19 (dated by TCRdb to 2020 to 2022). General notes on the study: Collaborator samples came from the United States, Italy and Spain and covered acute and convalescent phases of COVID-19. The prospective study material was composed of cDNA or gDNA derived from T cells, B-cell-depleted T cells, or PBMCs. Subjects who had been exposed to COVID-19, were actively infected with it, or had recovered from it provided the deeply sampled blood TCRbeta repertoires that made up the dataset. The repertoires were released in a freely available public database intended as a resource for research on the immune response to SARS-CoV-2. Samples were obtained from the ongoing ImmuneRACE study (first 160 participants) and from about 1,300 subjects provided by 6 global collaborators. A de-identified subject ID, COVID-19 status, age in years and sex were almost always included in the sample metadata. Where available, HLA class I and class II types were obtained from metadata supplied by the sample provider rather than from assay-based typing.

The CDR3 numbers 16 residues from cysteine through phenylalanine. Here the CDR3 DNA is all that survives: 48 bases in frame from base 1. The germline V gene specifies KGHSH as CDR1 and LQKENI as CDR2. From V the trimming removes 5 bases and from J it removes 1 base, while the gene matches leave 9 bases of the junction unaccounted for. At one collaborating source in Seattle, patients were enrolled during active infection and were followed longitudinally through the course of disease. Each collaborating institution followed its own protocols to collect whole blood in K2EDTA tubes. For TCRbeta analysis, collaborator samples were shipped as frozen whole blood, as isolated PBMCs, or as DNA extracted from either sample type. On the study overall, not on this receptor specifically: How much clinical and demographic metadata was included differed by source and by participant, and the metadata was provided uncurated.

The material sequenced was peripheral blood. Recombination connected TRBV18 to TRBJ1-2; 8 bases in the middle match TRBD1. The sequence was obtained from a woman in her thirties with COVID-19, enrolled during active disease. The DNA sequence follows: TGTGCCAGCTCATTGGACAGGGACCCGGGTAACTATGGCTACACCTTC. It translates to CASSLDRDPGNYGYTF. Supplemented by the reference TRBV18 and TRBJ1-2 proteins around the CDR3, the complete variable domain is NAGVMQNPRHLVRRRGQEARLRCSPMKGHSHVYWYRQLPEEGLKFMVYLQKENIIDESGMPKERFSAEFPKEGPSILRIQQVVRGDSAAYFCASSLDRDPGNYGYTFGSGTRLTVV.